The 4 T cell receptor beta chains below all came from one sample that was sequenced in a study of Ad26.COV2.S vaccination and SARS-CoV-2 variants. Treatment meaning: around 19 received Ad26.COV2.S at low or high dose, single or two shots; 5 received placebo; per-sample allocation not given. Sampling was done on day 63 after the first vaccine or placebo injection. TCRdb's copy holds only in-frame clones and misses some; the assay was immunoSEQ multiplex PCR. The table has more than 300,000 clones, about 87% seen once. Specimen: peripheral blood, collected in a trial of Ad26.COV2.S vaccine versus placebo. These receptors originate from a person aged 18-60 years who received the Ad26.COV2.S COVID-19 vaccine or a placebo.

The chain links TRBV13 to TRBJ2-2; D gene unclear. V lost 5 bases to trimming and J lost 3 bases, with 7 bases between them. The CDR3 is 13 residues long. Germline lookup yields CDR1 PRHDT and CDR2 FYEKMQ (reference sequence). CDR3 sequence: CASSHEYTGELFF. Here the CDR3 DNA reads TGTGCCAGCAGCCATGAGTACACCGGGGAGCTGTTTTTT.

This chain joins TRBV9 and TRBJ2-7; D is unresolved. Per the germline V gene, CDR1 is SGDLS and CDR2 is YYNGEE. The CDR3 has 14 residues. The V gene lost 0 bases and the J gene lost 2 bases, with 9 bases spanning the gap. The CDR3 spells CASSVGISTYEQYF. As DNA, the CDR3 is TGTGCCAGCAGCGTAGGGATTAGCACCTACGAGCAGTACTTC.

The V call is TRBV9, the J call TRBJ1-5; D possibly corresponds to TRBD1 (6 bases). V dropped 7 bases and J dropped 2 bases, with 13 bases sitting between them. Germline loops: CDR1 SGDLS, CDR2 YYNGEE. This CDR3 is 14 amino acids long. The CDR3 DNA reads TGTGCCAGCGGAGGGGGTAATCGCAATCAGCCCCAGCATTTT. It encodes CASGGGNRNQPQHF. Complete variable domain (other parts from reference TRBV9 and TRBJ1-5): DSGVTQTPKHLITATGQRVTLRCSPRSGDLSVYWYQQSLDQGLQFLIQYYNGEERAKGNILERFSAQQFPDLHSELNLSSLELGDSALYFCASGGGNRNQPQHFGDGTRLSIL.

The rearrangement joins TRBV4-1 to TRBJ1-1; weak D call: TRBD1 (6 bases). V was clipped by 4 bases and J by 2 bases, with 14 bases between them. This CDR3 comprises 15 residues. The germline V gene encodes CDR1 MGHRA and CDR2 YSYEKL. CDR3 nucleotide sequence: TGCGCCAGCAGCCCAGACCGACAGGCAAACACTGAAGCTTTCTTT. Protein sequence: CASSPDRQANTEAFF.